This entry lists 10 T cell receptor delta chains sequenced from one sample in a study of DNA immune sequencing with unique molecular identifiers. All 8 TRDV and 4 TRDJ genes were targeted in 32-plex amplification of genomic DNA. The library had 12-nucleotide UMIs introduced over approximately 3 barcoding cycles, then a second adapter PCR. TCRdb made new clone calls on the multiplex PCR reads using CATT. The sample lists 2,300 or so delta-chain clones, roughly 8.4% occurring once. Sequencing was done on a sample of gamma-delta T cells enriched from blood buffy coat, or unenriched PBMCs (not recorded which). The source of these receptors is a human donor in good health.

This clone turned up a few times. The V gene is TRAV38-2/DV8, the J gene TRDJ1; 9 positions match TRDD3. The length of the CDR3 is 23 residues. Germline CDR1 TSESDYY, CDR2 QEAYKQQN. V was pared by 0 bases and J by 2 bases, with 26 bases of the junction left unmatched. The DNA of the CDR3 is TGTGCTTATAGGAGCGCCCGATTTGCCTTCCTTTTGGGGGATAGGCGACTAACCGATAAACTCATCTTT. As protein: CAYRSARFAFLLGDRRLTDKLIF.

About this clone itself: A single base is all that separates this from a far larger clone, so a read error is likely. Distinct nucleotide sequences in the sample also encode this CDR3. CDR3 protein: CACDTLKAGGYPDTDKLIF. CDR3 nucleotide sequence: TGTGCCTGTGACACTCTTAAAGCTGGGGGATACCCGGACACCGATAAACTCATCTTT. The chain combines TRDV2 with TRDJ1, with 11 bases identical to TRDD3. Germline V gene data show CDR1 as GEAIGNYY and CDR2 as EKD. The CDR3 covers 19 residues. J was trimmed by 0 bases and V by 1 base; bases with no gene match: 12.

This clone was seen many times. V and J are TRDV2 and TRDJ1, with D maybe TRDD3 (6 bases). This CDR3 has 15 residues. Germline V gene data show CDR1 as GEAIGNYY and CDR2 as EKD. The V end was cut by 0 bases, the J end by 4 bases, with 14 bases between. This CDR3 reads CACDTAGILLDKLIF. The CDR3 DNA sequence: TGTGCCTGTGACACCGCGGGGATCCTTCTCGATAAACTCATCTTT.

Of note for this clone: A read error likely explains why the TCRdb protein, taken from a much larger clone, differs from this DNA's translation at residue 4; the protein shown is translated from the DNA. The chain combines TRDV2 with TRDJ3; 7 bases are shared with TRDD3. From germline, CDR1 is GEAIGNYY and CDR2 EKD. The CDR3 extends over 18 amino acids. CDR3: CACNTLLGSSWDTRQMFF. The CDR3 DNA follows: TGTGCCTGTAACACTCTACTGGGGAGCTCCTGGGACACCCGACAGATGTTTTTC.

To note about this clone: A much larger clone differs by one base, so this may be a read error. This sequence joins TRAV29/DV5 and TRDJ1; weak D call: TRDD2 (7 bases). TCRdb does not report a J gene; here it was assigned by matching the DNA to germline references. Trimming stripped 5 bases from V and 0 bases from J, with 38 bases between. The V gene's germline CDR1 is NSMFDY and CDR2 ISSIKDK. The CDR3 totals 22 residues. CDR3 sequence: CAASPPFFLPGVAPSYTDKLIF. In DNA form, the CDR3 reads TGTGCAGCTTCTCCCCCCTTCTTCCTTCCTGGGGTAGCACCTTCGTACACCGATAAACTCATCTTT. Variable domain in full (rest from reference TRAV29/DV5 and TRDJ1): DQQVKQNSPSLSVQEGRISILNCDYTNSMFDYFLWYKKYPAEGPTFLISISSIKDKNEDGRFTVFLNKSAKHLSLHIVPSQPGDSAVYFCAASPPFFLPGVAPSYTDKLIFGKGTRVTVEP.

Here the CDR3 DNA reads TGTGCCTGTGACCCCGTTACTGGGGGACGATCCACCGATAAACTCATCTTT. Translated, it gives CACDPVTGGRSTDKLIF. This rearrangement joins TRDV2 to TRDJ1, with 9 bases aligning to TRDD3. Trimming took 3 bases from V and 1 from J; bases not matched to a gene: 11. The CDR3 is made up of 17 amino acids. Germline-derived CDR1 and CDR2 are GEAIGNYY and EKD.

This clone showed up just a few times. This chain links TRDV1 with TRDJ1; D remains unclear. V dropped 5 bases and J dropped 2 bases, with 9 bases sitting between them. CDR1 TSWWSYY and CDR2 QGS come from the germline V gene. The CDR3 consists of 13 residues. CDR3 residues: CALGNLGTDKLIF. The CDR3, as DNA: TGTGCTCTTGGGAACCTCGGGACCGATAAACTCATCTTT.

Note on this clone: This DNA translates differently at residue 3 from the TCRdb protein, which is that of a much larger clone; a read error is likely, and the protein shown is the DNA's own translation. V gene TRDV2 combines with J gene TRDJ1; no clear D. The germline V gene encodes CDR1 GEAIGNYY and CDR2 EKD. The CDR3 is 17 amino acids. CDR3 in amino acids: CAFDPVASGPYTDKLIF. The CDR3, as DNA: TGTGCCTTTGACCCTGTGGCATCAGGCCCGTACACCGATAAACTCATCTTT.

This clone was detected many times. This chain uses TRDV2 with TRDJ1; D might be TRDD3 (5 bases). CDR3 length equals 17 residues. V was cut by 3 bases and J by 0 bases, with 19 bases left in between. CDR1 is GEAIGNYY, CDR2 EKD, per germline. Here the CDR3 DNA reads TGTGCCTGTGACCCCGTACTGGACCCCTCGTACACCGATAAACTCATCTTT. It encodes CACDPVLDPSYTDKLIF.

The chain has TRDV1 and TRDJ1; the match to TRDD3 covers 10 bases. The J gene was not available in TCRdb and was assigned here by matching the DNA to germline segments. The V and J ends lost 0 bases and 2 bases, in that order; junction bases with no gene match: 33. The CDR3 extends over 26 amino acids. Germline V gene data show CDR1 as TSWWSYY and CDR2 as QGS. The CDR3 protein is CALGELGPDGARTGGSMRTQTDKLIF. The DNA of the CDR3 is TGTGCTCTTGGGGAACTAGGACCCGACGGGGCGCGTACTGGGGGATCCATGCGAACACAGACCGATAAACTCATCTTT.